This T cell receptor beta chain is drawn from a study of shared clonotypes between healthy human individuals. Whole-study results and caveats: Rarefaction curves obtained for sorted subsets showed sequencing incomplete despite large depth.

Donors included only healthy HIV-negative adults lacking recent acute infections or vaccinations. Researchers partitioned CD4+ cells into CD45RA+ naive and CD45RA-negative memory subsets. This clone showed up just a few times. What it binds is not known. Across several immunoSEQ plates, the genomic DNA of each subset was split evenly. Data came from immunoSEQ multiplex PCR; TCRdb stores just in-frame clones and leaves some out. The sample includes around 940,000 clones, around three quarters of them seen just once. Germline V gives CDR1 SGHRS, CDR2 YFSETQ. V was pared by 0 bases and J by 5 bases, with 10 bases of the junction left unmatched. This CDR3 has 16 residues.

The clonotype was recovered from a man aged 18 to 29 in good health. V is TRBV5-1 and J is TRBJ2-5; 7 nucleotides match TRBD2. Specimen: memory CD4+ T cells sorted from blood. As to subset: CD45RA-negative fraction. CDR3 in DNA: TGCGCCAGCAGCTTGGGAGCGGGGAGTCCCCGGGAGACCCAGTACTTC. Translated, it gives CASSLGAGSPRETQYF.